This T cell receptor (beta chain) was sequenced in a study of shared clonotypes between healthy human individuals. The study's findings and limits: Shared clonotypes across all four donors exceeded non-shared ones in generation probability.

The donors were all Caucasian adults (living in Nashville, Tennessee). V lost 0 bases and J lost 7, with 28 bases in between. Germline V CDR1 and CDR2: SGHRS, YFSETQ. CDR3 length: 19 amino acids. A remark on this clone: Its matching antigen is unknown.

An assay was performed, and its level was deep. Original processing notes: Junction-only sequences without quality scores came from ImmunoSEQ, so filtering differed. The protocol was immunoSEQ multiplex PCR, while the TCRdb copy is restricted to in-frame clones and leaves out a portion. From that table come the V and J calls and clone size; the DNA was used to work out D and trimming. The sample has roughly 2.5 million clones; around nine tenths are singletons. This receptor was obtained from a man aged 18 to 30 in good health. The sample was naive CD4+ T cells sorted from blood. Sample subset: CD45RA+ positively selected. The chain couples TRBV5-1 to TRBJ2-5; D may correspond to TRBD1 or TRBD2 (5 bases each). The CDR3 sequence is CASSLGPGTSSRGIVTQYF. The CDR3, as DNA: TGCGCCAGCAGCTTGGGCCCCGGGACCTCTTCTAGAGGGATAGTGACCCAGTACTTC.